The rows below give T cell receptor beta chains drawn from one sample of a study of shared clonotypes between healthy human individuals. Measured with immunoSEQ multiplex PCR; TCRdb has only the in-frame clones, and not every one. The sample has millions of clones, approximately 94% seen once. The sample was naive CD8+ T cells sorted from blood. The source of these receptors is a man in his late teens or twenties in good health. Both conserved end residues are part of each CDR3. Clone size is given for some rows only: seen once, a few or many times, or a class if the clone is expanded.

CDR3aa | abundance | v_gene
CAWSVDGTYGYTF | NA | TRBV30
CASSAAGSDYEQYF | NA | TRBV9
CAWSGLAGETQYF | NA | TRBV30
CASSETGVPYEQYF | NA | TRBV6-1
CASSVSVSRTEAFF | once | TRBV7-9
CASSLEWWGSGNTIYF | NA | TRBV7-9
CSVVTDYGYTF | NA | TRBV29-1
CASSFVFSNQPQHF | NA | TRBV27
CAGGTDCLGGKLFF | NA | TRBV6-4
CASSLAGHNEQFF | NA | TRBV6-5
CASRLGTGVLETQYF | NA | TRBV27
CASSTRGPRETQYF | NA | TRBV13
CASSLWGTAGTF | NA | TRBV7-2
CASNESGRNQPQHF | NA | TRBV6-7
CASSQDRGSRYTF | NA | TRBV4-3
CASSVGGGNEQFF | NA | TRBV9
CASSPVGSHPPDF | NA | TRBV7-2
CASSRNGELFF | NA | TRBV2
CASSLELGTVYQETQYF | NA | TRBV7-9
CASSVSGGVGEKLFF | NA | TRBV9
CASTPGTSGLNLYEQYF | once | TRBV7-8
CASSLSPYNEQFF | NA | TRBV27
CASSRLFGTGGATYEQYF | NA | TRBV4-3
CASSPGNYGYTF | NA | TRBV18
CASSPLSGAGYGYTF | NA | TRBV27
CASIGTSGGYNEQFF | NA | TRBV19
CAIRETGAGNTIYF | NA | TRBV10-3
CASSLQGNSPLHF | NA | TRBV14
CASAERGEQPQHF | NA | TRBV12-5
CASSPTYFSTGQNEQYF | once | TRBV5-4
CASSPTGTGPYEQYF | NA | TRBV5-4
CASSEPSQAGELFF | NA | TRBV10-1
CASSSTGSNEQFF | once | TRBV5-5
CASSQDLGSTDTQYF | NA | TRBV4-1
CASSPHDRGDETQYF | NA | TRBV7-6
CASSLAIESGTGGSNEQFF | NA | TRBV7-9
CASSFSAATNEKLFF | NA | TRBV5-4
CASSLENGPYEQYF | NA | TRBV5-1
CASSSAGRNYEQYF | NA | TRBV7-9
CASSFVGAQETQYF | NA | TRBV27
CATSSQDHRGPVSANEKLFF | NA | TRBV15
CASSYANPGRNEKLFF | once | TRBV6-5
CASSYRPTGSDTGELFF | NA | TRBV7-8
CASSLAVGRPGNTIYF | NA | TRBV7-9
CASSIDGETYEQYF | NA | TRBV19
CASSESAGTSTDTQYF | NA | TRBV2
CASSVESRTGFDTGELFF | NA | TRBV9
CASSVSGTGIYEQYF | NA | TRBV2
CASSLWDYITDTQYF | NA | TRBV9
CAWSDPSGTSGFTGELFF | NA | TRBV30
CAISESQLSGQYF | NA | TRBV10-3
CASSYAMTGTYNEQFF | NA | TRBV5-6
CASSLGDRGYGYTF | NA | TRBV7-8
CASSSPRTGMETQYF | NA | TRBV7-9
CASSNGGDEQFF | NA | TRBV6-1